Many counts were recorded for the clone carrying this T cell receptor (beta chain). The V and J ends lost 3 bases and 5 bases respectively, with 7 bases between them. CDR1 SGHTA and CDR2 FQGNSA come from the germline V gene. This CDR3 is 12 amino acids long. The data derive from a study of T-cell memory formation after mild COVID-19. Each CDR3 protein gets one entry after TCRdb re-called the 5' RACE reads with MiXCR. The sample yields just over 400,000 distinct CDR3 sequences, 23% seen once. The rearrangement joins TRBV7-2 to TRBJ2-5; a weak D match, TRBD2 (5 bases). This receptor was identified in an adult woman who had mild COVID-19 (a few samples of this study predate the infection). Cell type and time point are not known. The sequencing input was PBMCs or a T cell subset sorted from them (not recorded which). CDR3 in amino acids: CASSFSGETQYF. For the CDR3, the DNA is TGTGCCAGCAGCTTTTCGGGGGAGACCCAGTACTTC.